This TCR beta chain originates from a study of T cell responses to AZD1222 COVID-19 vaccine. Study in general: Second-dose groups at about 4 or about 12 weeks were pooled.

A remark on this clone: The antigen is undetermined.

Findings of the study overall: There were repertoire samples only from the period after the peak T cell response.

CDR3 length: 17 amino acids. Deletions cut 2 bases from V and 2 bases from J, with 13 bases between. Germline CDR1 and CDR2: SGHTA and FQGNSA. Sequencing used immunoSEQ multiplex PCR; TCRdb keeps in-frame clones, though not all of them. The sample records about 100,000 clones, less than 90% being singletons. Sequencing was performed on peripheral blood, taken on day 0 of AZD1222 vaccination. This TCR was sampled from an adult in good health. V and J are TRBV7-2 and TRBJ2-6; no reliable D call. This CDR3 is CASSLTSVLPGANVLTF. The CDR3 nucleotides read TGTGCCAGCAGCTTAACTTCAGTCCTCCCTGGGGCCAACGTCCTGACTTTC. Full variable domain (rest looked up from reference TRBV7-2 and TRBJ2-6): GAGVSQSPSNKVTEKGKDVELRCDPISGHTALYWYRQSLGQGLEFLIYFQGNSAPDKSGLPSDRFSAERTGGSVSTLTIQRTQQEDSAVYLCASSLTSVLPGANVLTFGAGSRLTVL.